This TCR beta chain originates from a study of blood T cell repertoires in COVID-19. Living in about two dozen US areas, the participants were between about 18 and 100 years of age. Cohort assignment relied on participant-reported clinical history. Cohort 3 recovered donors had two negative PCRs, clearance, or symptom resolution. Method: immunoSEQ multiplex PCR; TCRdb's copy keeps in-frame clones and lacks some. The table lists about 140,000 clones, roughly 89% of them singletons. This TCR was sampled from a man aged 50 to 59 who had recovered from COVID-19. Input material: PBMCs or T cells enriched from blood (not recorded which).

The CDR3 nucleotides are TGTGCCAGCAGTTTATTAGGGGGGGGAGAGACCCAGTACTTC. Protein sequence: CASSLLGGGETQYF. V is TRBV27 and J is TRBJ2-5, with D maybe TRBD2 (7 bases). This CDR3 spans 14 amino acids. Per the germline V gene, CDR1 is MNHEY and CDR2 is SMNVEV (reference sequence). The ends were cut back, 1 base at V and 4 bases at J, with 10 bases in the middle.